These 2 T cell receptor beta chains were all obtained from the same sample, sequenced in a study of cytomegalovirus exposure and HLA in healthy donors. Primers for the PCR totalled 60 Vbeta and 13 Jbeta. The method was immunoSEQ multiplex PCR; TCRdb's version includes in-frame clones alone and lacks a portion of them. The repertoire holds under 200,000 clones, with roughly 84% as singletons. Sequenced: PBMCs. The receptors were sampled from a boy aged 5 to 17 in good health and CMV-seronegative.

This sequence joins TRBV6-5 and TRBJ2-5; 7 nucleotides match TRBD2. V gave up 0 bases and J gave up 5 bases; unmatched junction bases: 0. This CDR3 contains 13 residues. Germline CDR1 is MNHEY and CDR2 is SVGAGI. The CDR3 bases are TGTGCCAGCAGTTACTCTAGCGGGGAGACCCAGTACTTC. Translating gives CASSYSSGETQYF.

CDR3 amino acids: CSVEVRVPLGVGSFRYEQYF. The CDR3 bases are TGCAGCGTTGAAGTCAGGGTCCCTCTAGGAGTCGGGAGCTTTCGATACGAGCAGTACTTC. This rearrangement joins TRBV29-1 to TRBJ2-7, with a tentative D call TRBD2 (6 bases). Germline assignment: CDR1 SQVTM and CDR2 ANQGSEA. V lost 1 base and J 4 bases, leaving 32 bases between the germline ends. This CDR3 spans 20 amino acids.